The T cell receptor (beta chain) under discussion was sequenced for a study of cytotoxic CD8 clonotypes in ibrutinib-treated CLL. Study-wide context: Overall, approximately 25 responses were partial and 2 complete; following median approximately 65 months, roughly 15 patients stayed remitted and approximately 12 progressed.

This CDR3 has 17 amino acids. The V gene's germline CDR1 is SEHNR and CDR2 FQNEAQ (reference sequence). V shed 1 base, J shed 1 base, and the junction held 9 bases outside the gene matches. Assay: immunoSEQ multiplex PCR; the TCRdb copy retains only in-frame clones and omits some. The sample consists of some 28,000 clones, 45% to 65% of them appearing once. PBMCs that had been cryopreserved were the source of 2 to 2.5 micrograms of genomic DNA for TCR beta libraries. This clone turned up a few times. Its antigen is not known. Study-wide results and limits: Clonality correlated strongly with circulating CD8+ T cells and exceeded age-matched healthy donors at baseline. Clonality went higher at ibrutinib response and then dropped back toward baseline at progression.

This clonotype originated in a human donor with chronic lymphocytic leukemia. The V and J genes are TRBV7-9 and TRBJ1-1, with 7 bases lining up with TRBD1. The input for sequencing was PBMCs, taken before ibrutinib treatment. Here the CDR3 reads CASSLGGKGQQNTEAFF. The DNA of the CDR3 is TGTGCCAGCAGCTTAGGGGGTAAGGGACAGCAGAACACTGAAGCTTTCTTT.